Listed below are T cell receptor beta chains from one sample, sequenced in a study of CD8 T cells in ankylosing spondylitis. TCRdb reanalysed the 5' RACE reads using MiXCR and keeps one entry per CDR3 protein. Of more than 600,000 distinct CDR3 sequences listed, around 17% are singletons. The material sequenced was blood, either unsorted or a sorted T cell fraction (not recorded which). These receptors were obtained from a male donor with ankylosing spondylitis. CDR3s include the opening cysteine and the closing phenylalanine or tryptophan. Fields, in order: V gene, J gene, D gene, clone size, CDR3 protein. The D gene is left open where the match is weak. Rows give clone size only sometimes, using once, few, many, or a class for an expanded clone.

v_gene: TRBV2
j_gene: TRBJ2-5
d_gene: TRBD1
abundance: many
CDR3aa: CASRTGGGETQYF

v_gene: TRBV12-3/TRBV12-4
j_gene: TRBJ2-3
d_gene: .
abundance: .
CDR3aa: CASSPTSNTQYF

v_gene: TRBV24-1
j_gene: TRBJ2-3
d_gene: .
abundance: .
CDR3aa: CATSDPKDSGPPDTQYF

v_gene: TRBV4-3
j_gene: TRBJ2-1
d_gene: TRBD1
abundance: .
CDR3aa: CASSQDRNRGINEQFF

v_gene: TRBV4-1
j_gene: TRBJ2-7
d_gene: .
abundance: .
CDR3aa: CASSQVTGNYEQYF

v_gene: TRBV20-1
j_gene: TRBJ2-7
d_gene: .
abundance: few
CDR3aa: CSASPGGLYEQYF

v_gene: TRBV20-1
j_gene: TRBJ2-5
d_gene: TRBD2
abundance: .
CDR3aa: CSAVAGAETQYF

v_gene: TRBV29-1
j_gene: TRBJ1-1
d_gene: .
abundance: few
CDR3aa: CSAQDSRAEAFF

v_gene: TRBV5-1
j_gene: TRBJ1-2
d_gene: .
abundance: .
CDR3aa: CASRTTDVNYGYTF

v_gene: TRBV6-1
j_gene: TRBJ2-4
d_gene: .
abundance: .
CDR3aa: CASSRTFGEGKNIQYF

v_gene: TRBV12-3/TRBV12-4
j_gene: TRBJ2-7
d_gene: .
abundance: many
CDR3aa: CASSAPAYYEQYF

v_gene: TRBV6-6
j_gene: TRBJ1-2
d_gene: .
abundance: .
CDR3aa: CASSYRPGGYTF

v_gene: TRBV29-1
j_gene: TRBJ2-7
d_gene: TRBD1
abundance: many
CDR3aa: CSAWTGADEQYF

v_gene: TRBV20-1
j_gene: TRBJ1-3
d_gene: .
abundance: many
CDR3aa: CSASETGNTIYF

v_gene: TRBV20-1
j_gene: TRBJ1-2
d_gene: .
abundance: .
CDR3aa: CSAFDTVRYTF

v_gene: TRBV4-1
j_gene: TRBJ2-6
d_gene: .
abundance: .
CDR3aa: CASSQGQQGEPGANVLTF

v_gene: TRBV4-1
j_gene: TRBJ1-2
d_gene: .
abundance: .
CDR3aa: CASSQVEANYGYTF

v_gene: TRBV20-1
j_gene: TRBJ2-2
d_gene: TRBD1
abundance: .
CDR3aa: CSARDSGQSGELFF

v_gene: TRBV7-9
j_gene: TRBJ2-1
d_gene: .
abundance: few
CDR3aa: CASSLSQGRYNEQFF

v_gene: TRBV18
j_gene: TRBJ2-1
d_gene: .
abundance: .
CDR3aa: CASSRLENNEQFF

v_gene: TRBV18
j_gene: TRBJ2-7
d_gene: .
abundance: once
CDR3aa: CASSPPGSHEQYF

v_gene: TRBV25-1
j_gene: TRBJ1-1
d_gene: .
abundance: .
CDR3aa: CASSATLGGNTEAFF

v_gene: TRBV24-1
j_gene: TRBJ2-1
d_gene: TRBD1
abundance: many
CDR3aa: CATSDSGGFEQFF

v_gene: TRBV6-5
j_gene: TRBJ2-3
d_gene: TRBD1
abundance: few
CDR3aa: CASSSRDRTSMTDTQYF

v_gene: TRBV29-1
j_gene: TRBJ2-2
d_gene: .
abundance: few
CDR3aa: CSVDWETGELFF

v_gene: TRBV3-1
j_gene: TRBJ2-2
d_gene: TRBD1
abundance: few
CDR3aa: CASSPRDSTTGELFF

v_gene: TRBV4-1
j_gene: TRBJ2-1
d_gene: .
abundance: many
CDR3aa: CASSQALTIAKVIVNEQFF

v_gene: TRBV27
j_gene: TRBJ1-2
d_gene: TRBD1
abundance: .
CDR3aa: CASSLLYRDRGGYTF